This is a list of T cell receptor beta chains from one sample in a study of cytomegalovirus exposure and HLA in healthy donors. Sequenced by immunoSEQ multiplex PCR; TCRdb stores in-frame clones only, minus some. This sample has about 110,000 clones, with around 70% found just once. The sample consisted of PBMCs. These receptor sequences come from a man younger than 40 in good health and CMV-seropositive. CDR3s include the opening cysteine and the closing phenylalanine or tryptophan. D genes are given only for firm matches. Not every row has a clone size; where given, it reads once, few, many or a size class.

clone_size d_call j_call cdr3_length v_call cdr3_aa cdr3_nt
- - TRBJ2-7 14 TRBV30 CAWSLLAGAYEQYF TGTGCCTGGAGTCTTTTGGCAGGGGCCTACGAGCAGTACTTC
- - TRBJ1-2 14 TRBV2 CASSEPQRNYGYPF TGTGCCAGCAGTGAACCCCAGAGAAACTATGGCTACCCCTTC
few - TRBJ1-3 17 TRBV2 CASSEMGGGTGGNTIYF TGTGCCAGCAGTGAAATGGGCGGGGGCACCGGTGGAAACACCATATATTTT
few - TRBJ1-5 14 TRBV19 CASSIGQKSQPQHF TGTGCCAGTAGTATAGGACAGAAATCCCAGCCCCAGCATTTT
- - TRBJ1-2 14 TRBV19 CASTIVRENYGYTF TGTGCCAGTACGATTGTGAGGGAGAACTATGGCTACACCTTC
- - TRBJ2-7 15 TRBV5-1 CASSLMTGPGYEQYF TGCGCCAGCAGCTTAATGACAGGCCCGGGCTACGAGCAGTACTTC
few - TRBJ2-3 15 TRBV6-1 CASSEDPLPTDTQYF TGTGCCAGCAGTGAAGACCCGCTACCCACAGATACGCAGTATTTT
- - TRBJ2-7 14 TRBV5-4 CASSLGASYREQYF TGTGCCAGCAGCTTGGGGGCTAGCTATCGCGAGCAGTACTTC
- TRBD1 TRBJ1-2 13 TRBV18 CASSRGQGEGYTF TGTGCCAGCTCCCGAGGACAGGGGGAAGGCTACACCTTC
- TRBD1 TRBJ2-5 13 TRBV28 CASRLQGQETQYF TGTGCCAGCAGGCTACAGGGGCAAGAGACCCAGTACTTC
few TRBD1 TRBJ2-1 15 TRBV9 CASSYGTGEGHEQFF TGTGCCAGCAGTTACGGGACAGGGGAGGGCCATGAGCAGTTCTTC
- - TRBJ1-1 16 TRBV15 CATSRDGGEGNTEAFF TGTGCCACCAGCAGAGATGGGGGCGAGGGGAACACTGAAGCTTTCTTT
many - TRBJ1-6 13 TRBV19 CATAESLVSPLHF TGTGCCACGGCGGAGTCGTTGGTGTCACCCCTCCACTTT
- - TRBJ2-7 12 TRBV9 CASSVAPGGLTF TGTGCCAGCAGCGTAGCGCCCGGGGGGCTCACGTTC
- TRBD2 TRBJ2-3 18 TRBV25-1 CASRKPAGLAGDTDTQYF TGTGCCAGCAGGAAGCCTGCTGGACTAGCGGGGGACACAGATACGCAGTATTTT
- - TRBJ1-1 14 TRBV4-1 CASSPQIRDTEAFF TGTGCCAGCAGCCCGCAAATCAGGGATACTGAAGCTTTCTTT
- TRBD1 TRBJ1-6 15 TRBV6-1 CASIQNWGQGFPLHF TGTGCCAGCATTCAAAATTGGGGACAGGGGTTCCCCCTCCACTTT
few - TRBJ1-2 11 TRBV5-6 CASSPGFGYTF TGTGCCAGCAGCCCGGGGTTTGGCTACACCTTC
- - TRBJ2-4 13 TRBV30 CASTTGAKNIQYF TGTGCCTCCACGACAGGAGCAAAAAACATTCAGTACTTC
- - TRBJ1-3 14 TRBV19 CASSAGVTGNTIYF TGTGCCAGTAGCGCAGGGGTGACTGGAAACACCATATATTTT
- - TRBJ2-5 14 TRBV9 CASSRGGQQETQYF TGTGCCAGCAGCCGGGGGGGACAGCAAGAGACCCAGTACTTC
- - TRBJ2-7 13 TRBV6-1 CAVTHGGEYEQYF TGTGCCGTTACCCACGGAGGGGAATACGAGCAGTACTTC
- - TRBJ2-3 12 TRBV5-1 CASSSPGDTQYF TGCGCCAGCAGCTCCCCGGGAGATACGCAGTATTTT
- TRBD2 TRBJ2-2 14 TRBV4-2 CASSQRGGTGELFF TGTGCCAGCAGCCAACGGGGAGGGACCGGGGAGCTGTTTTTT
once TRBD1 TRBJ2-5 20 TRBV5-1 CASSWGQEPPSAFHKETQYF TGCGCCAGCAGCTGGGGACAGGAGCCCCCTTCGGCCTTTCATAAAGAGACCCAGTACTTC
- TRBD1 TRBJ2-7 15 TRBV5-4 CASSLGQGISYEQYF TGTGCCAGCAGCTTGGGACAGGGGATATCCTACGAGCAGTACTTC
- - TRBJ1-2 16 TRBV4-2 CASSQDLGTSVYGYPF TGTGCCAGCAGCCAAGATTTGGGGACATCAGTATATGGCTACCCCTTC
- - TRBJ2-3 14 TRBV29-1 CSVEVGATSDTQYF TGCAGCGTTGAAGTGGGGGCCACCTCGGATACGCAGTATTTT
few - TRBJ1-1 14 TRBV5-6 CASSLRGGNTEAFF TGTGCCAGCAGCTTGAGGGGGGGGAACACTGAAGCTTTCTTT
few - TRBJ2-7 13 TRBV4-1 CASSQGPGYEQYF TGCGCCAGCAGCCAAGGACCGGGCTACGAGCAGTACTTC
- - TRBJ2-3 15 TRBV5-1 CASSWRGTPEDTQYF TGCGCCAGCAGCTGGAGAGGGACTCCTGAAGATACGCAGTATTTT
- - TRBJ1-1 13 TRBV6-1 CASSARDITEAFF TGTGCCAGCAGTGCCCGGGACATCACTGAAGCTTTCTTT
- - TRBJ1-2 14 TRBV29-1 CSVLGDFSRDGYTF TGCAGCGTCCTCGGTGATTTTTCGAGGGATGGCTACACCTTC
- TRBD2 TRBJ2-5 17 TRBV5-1 CASSLKTSGGAPETQYF TGCGCCAGCAGCTTAAAAACTAGCGGGGGGGCCCCAGAGACCCAGTACTTC
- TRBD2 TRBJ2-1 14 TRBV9 CASSVGLAGHEQFF TGTGCCAGCAGCGTAGGTCTAGCGGGGCATGAGCAGTTCTTC
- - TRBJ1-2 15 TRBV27 CASSLGGAPVYGYTF TGTGCCAGCAGTTTAGGAGGGGCGCCCGTTTATGGCTACACCTTC
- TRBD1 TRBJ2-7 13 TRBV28 CASSSGQGYEQYF TGTGCCAGCAGCTCGGGACAGGGATACGAGCAGTACTTC
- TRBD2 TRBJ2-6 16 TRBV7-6 CASSLAGGLGANVLTF TGTGCCAGCAGCCTAGCGGGGGGGCTTGGGGCCAACGTCCTGACTTTC
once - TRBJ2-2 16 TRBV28 CASRLWTAANTGELFF TGTGCCAGCAGATTATGGACGGCGGCGAACACCGGGGAGCTGTTTTTT
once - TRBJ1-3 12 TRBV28 CATTGAGNTIYF TGTGCCACCACAGGAGCTGGAAACACCATATATTTT
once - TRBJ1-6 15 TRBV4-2 CASSQDGRAGSPLHF TGTGCCAGCAGCCAAGATGGCAGGGCGGGATCACCCCTCCACTTT